This T cell receptor beta chain was obtained from a study of blood T cell repertoires in COVID-19. For the study at large: PBMCs, B-cell-depleted T cells, or T cells provided the cDNA or gDNA that made up the material.

Profiling relied on immunoSEQ multiplex PCR, and the TCRdb table lists in-frame clones only, not all of them. This table holds more than 95,000 clones, around 76% found once. The V gene end was trimmed by 4 bases and the J gene end by 0 bases; junction bases not matched to a gene: 10. The CDR3 has 18 residues. Germline V CDR1 and CDR2: LNHDA, SQIVND (reference sequence). This clone was seen a few times. The rearrangement uses TRBV19 and TRBJ2-2; 8 bases line up with TRBD1. The material sequenced was peripheral blood. The receptor was derived from a man aged 80 or over with COVID-19, enrolled during active disease. In nucleotides, the CDR3 is TGTGCCAGTAGTACCGACAGGGGCTATCTTACGAACACCGGGGAGCTGTTTTTT. This codes for CASSTDRGYLTNTGELFF.